The clone carrying this T cell receptor (beta chain) was observed a few times. Its cognate antigen is unknown. Germline loops: CDR1 GTSNPN, CDR2 SVGIG (reference sequence). The CDR3 has 13 amino acids. V lost 0 bases to trimming and J lost 5 bases, with 7 bases between them. Each TCR beta library was made by quantitative 5'-RACE that incorporated molecular barcodes. TCRdb ran MiXCR on the 5' RACE reads and lists one entry per CDR3 protein. This table holds about 18,000 distinct CDR3 sequences, approximately 8.4% found once. The sample is drawn from a study of CD8 T cells in ankylosing spondylitis. Study conclusions and caveats: The study identified a TCR beta motif of roughly eight highly homologous variants that appeared characteristic of ankylosing spondylitis blood.

The chain carries TRBV30 and TRBJ2-2; D is uncertain. Sequenced input: blood. The sequence was obtained from a male donor with ankylosing spondylitis or in good health (not recorded which). The CDR3 sequence is CAWSVLATGELFF. The CDR3 region has the DNA TGTGCCTGGAGTGTACTCGCGACCGGGGAGCTGTTTTTT.